These T cell receptor beta chains were read from a single sample in a study of PD-1 blockade in classical Hodgkin lymphoma. Sequencing was performed with immunoSEQ multiplex PCR; in TCRdb, only in-frame clones are kept and a portion is missing. The sample consists of some 39,000 clones, more than 70% of them appearing once. This specimen was peripheral blood mononuclear cells (PBMCs), taken before the fourth cycle of nivolumab. Receptor source: a human donor with classical Hodgkin lymphoma. CDR3s include the opening cysteine and the closing phenylalanine or tryptophan. D genes are given only for firm matches. Size tells how often a clone was seen (once, few, many) or the class of an expanded clone, and some rows leave it out.

clone size	V gene	J gene	D gene	CDR3 DNA	CDR3 protein
many	TRBV27	TRBJ2-7	.	TGTGCCAGCAGTTTGGCAGGGGCCTACGAGCAGTACTTC	CASSLAGAYEQYF
once	TRBV7-2	TRBJ1-1	.	TGTGCCAGCAGGCAAGGACAGTTACACACTGAAGCTTTCTTT	CASRQGQLHTEAFF
.	TRBV7-6	TRBJ2-7	.	TGTGCCAGCAGCCCCCAAGGGTCCGGCTACGAGCAGTACTTC	CASSPQGSGYEQYF
.	TRBV27	TRBJ2-3	.	TGTGCCAGCAGGGGGGGCGAAGATACGCAGTATTTT	CASRGGEDTQYF
.	TRBV7-7	TRBJ1-3	.	TGTGCTAGCAGCTTAAATCTCGGAAACACCATATATTTT	CASSLNLGNTIYF
few	TRBV28	TRBJ2-5	TRBD2	TGTGCCAGCAGTCAACCTAGCGGGGGAGACTCTGGGGAGACCCAGTACTTC	CASSQPSGGDSGETQYF
.	TRBV7-9	TRBJ2-5	.	TGTGCCAGCAGCTCATTCCCCAGGGAGAGGGAAGAGACCCAGTACTTC	CASSSFPREREETQYF
.	TRBV7-9	TRBJ1-5	.	TGTGCCAGCAGCTTAGAGTACGCGGGAGCAGTTGTGGGGCCCCAGCATTTT	CASSLEYAGAVVGPQHF
.	TRBV2	TRBJ1-4	TRBD1	TGTGCCAGCAGTGCGACAGGGGGAGGGAATGAAAAACTGTTTTTT	CASSATGGGNEKLFF
.	TRBV19	TRBJ1-5	TRBD1	TGTGCCAGTAGTATAGATCGCCGACAGGGAGTAGAGCATATGAATCAGCCCCAGCATTTT	CASSIDRRQGVEHMNQPQHF
.	TRBV19	TRBJ2-1	TRBD1	TGTGCCAGTAGTCTCGGGTACGGACAGGGGTACAATGAGCAGTTCTTC	CASSLGYGQGYNEQFF
.	TRBV19	TRBJ2-5	.	TGTGCCAGTAGTATGGCCTGGGAAGAGACCCAGTACTTC	CASSMAWEETQYF
.	TRBV5-6	TRBJ1-4	.	TGTGCCAGCAGCTTGAAACAGGGAGGGAATGAAAAACTGTTTTTT	CASSLKQGGNEKLFF
.	TRBV25-1	TRBJ1-2	.	TGTGCCAGCACGTCACGCCCGGACTTGGGGTATGGCTACACCTTC	CASTSRPDLGYGYTF
.	TRBV7-9	TRBJ1-2	TRBD1	TGTGCCAGCAGCCCCTGGACAGGGGACAACTATGGCTACACCTTC	CASSPWTGDNYGYTF
.	TRBV7-2	TRBJ1-4	.	TGTGCCAGCAGCCTACAGATTCTTAATGAAAAACTGTTTTTT	CASSLQILNEKLFF
.	TRBV18	TRBJ2-1	.	TGTGCCAGCTCACCACCTAGCGGAACTGGGAATGAGCAGTTCTTC	CASSPPSGTGNEQFF
.	TRBV30	TRBJ1-5	.	TGTGCCTGGAATCCCGGACAGCTTAATCAGCCCCAGCATTTT	CAWNPGQLNQPQHF
once	TRBV7-2	TRBJ1-5	TRBD1	TGTGCCAGCAGCTTAGCGACAGGGGATCAGCCCCAGCATTTT	CASSLATGDQPQHF
.	TRBV29-1	TRBJ2-3	.	TGCAGCGAGATCCGGGACTCAACGGGAGATACGCAGTATTTT	CSEIRDSTGDTQYF
few	TRBV9	TRBJ2-1	.	TGTGCCAGCAGCCAATCCCTTGCGGGGCCGCACAATGAGCAGTTCTTC	CASSQSLAGPHNEQFF
.	TRBV5-1	TRBJ1-2	.	TGCGCCAGCAGCTTGGTTGGGGGCGCGGACCCCGGCTACACCTTC	CASSLVGGADPGYTF
.	TRBV6-5	TRBJ2-3	.	TGTGCCAGCAGTTACTCCAGCGGACCTAGCACAGATACGCAGTATTTT	CASSYSSGPSTDTQYF
.	TRBV6-6	TRBJ1-1	.	TGTGCCAGCAGTTACGCAGCCAACACTGAAGCTTTCTTT	CASSYAANTEAFF
.	TRBV2	TRBJ1-2	TRBD1	TGTGCCAGCAGGTTTGGGGCAGGGGGTGGCTACACCTTC	CASRFGAGGGYTF
.	TRBV7-2	TRBJ2-2	TRBD2	TGTGCCAGCAGCTTTCGTAGCGGGGTCAACACCGGGGAGCTGTTTTTT	CASSFRSGVNTGELFF
.	TRBV29-1	TRBJ1-2	.	TGCAGCGTTGAATTCTGGACAGTACAAGGCTACACCTTC	CSVEFWTVQGYTF
.	TRBV6-6	TRBJ1-1	TRBD1	TGTGCCAGCAGGGCAGGGGGCCTCGGGGGCACTGAAGCTTTCTTT	CASRAGGLGGTEAFF
.	TRBV27	TRBJ1-2	.	TGTGCCAGCAGCCAGACAGTATTTTATGGCTACACCTTC	CASSQTVFYGYTF
.	TRBV10-3	TRBJ1-2	TRBD1	TGTGCCATCAGTGAGTCGTTAGGGGGCGTCGGCTATGGCTACACCTTC	CAISESLGGVGYGYTF
.	TRBV6-5	TRBJ2-2	.	TGTGCCAGCAGTTACCGGACACTCTTGAGCGGGGAGCTGTTTTTT	CASSYRTLLSGELFF
.	TRBV28	TRBJ1-6	TRBD1	TGTGCCAGCCTATCCGGACAGGGAGATAATTCACCCCTCCACTTT	CASLSGQGDNSPLHF
.	TRBV2	TRBJ1-5	.	TGTGCCAGCAGTGATAGCGATAGCAATCAGCCCCAGCATTTT	CASSDSDSNQPQHF
.	TRBV19	TRBJ1-3	.	TGTGCCAGTAGTTCCCGGGGCTCTGGAAACACCATATATTTT	CASSSRGSGNTIYF
.	TRBV9	TRBJ1-2	.	TGTGCCAGCAGCGTAGCGAAGGACAGCGCCTATGGCTACACCTTC	CASSVAKDSAYGYTF
few	TRBV5-6	TRBJ2-7	.	TGTGCCAGCAGCTTGGTTTTGACCGCCATATCCTACGAGCAGTACTTC	CASSLVLTAISYEQYF
.	TRBV29-1	TRBJ2-5	.	TGCAGCGTTGTGAAGGAAGAAGAGACCCAGTACTTC	CSVVKEEETQYF
.	TRBV6-1	TRBJ1-1	.	TGTGCCAGCAGTGATTTACAGGGCATGAACACTGAAGCTTTCTTT	CASSDLQGMNTEAFF
.	TRBV13	TRBJ2-3	TRBD2	TGTGCCAGCAGCTTACGTAGCGGGGGGAGAGATACGCAGTATTTT	CASSLRSGGRDTQYF
few	TRBV2	TRBJ2-7	.	TGTGCCAGCAGTGCGGAAAGCGGGTCAGAGCAGTACTTC	CASSAESGSEQYF